Detailed here is one T cell receptor (beta chain). The data originate from a study of blood T cells in healthy people across ages. V was cut by 5 bases and J by 10 bases, with 12 bases left in between. CDR1 and CDR2 (germline): SQVTM, ANQGSEA. The CDR3 consists of 11 residues. The second PCR ran about 6 to 12 cycles with a sample-barcoded 5' primer and J-beta primers. Each CDR3 protein gets one entry after TCRdb re-called the 5' RACE reads with MiXCR. Of hundreds of thousands of distinct CDR3 sequences detected, under 70% appear once; the ten largest clones hold around 37%. The sequence derives from a man aged 60-69 years in good health. V gene TRBV29-1 combines with J gene TRBJ2-1, with D maybe TRBD2 (5 bases). The sequenced material came from blood. CDR3 protein: CSVRGQWEQFF. CDR3 DNA sequence: TGCAGCGTTAGAGGGCAGTGGGAGCAGTTCTTC.